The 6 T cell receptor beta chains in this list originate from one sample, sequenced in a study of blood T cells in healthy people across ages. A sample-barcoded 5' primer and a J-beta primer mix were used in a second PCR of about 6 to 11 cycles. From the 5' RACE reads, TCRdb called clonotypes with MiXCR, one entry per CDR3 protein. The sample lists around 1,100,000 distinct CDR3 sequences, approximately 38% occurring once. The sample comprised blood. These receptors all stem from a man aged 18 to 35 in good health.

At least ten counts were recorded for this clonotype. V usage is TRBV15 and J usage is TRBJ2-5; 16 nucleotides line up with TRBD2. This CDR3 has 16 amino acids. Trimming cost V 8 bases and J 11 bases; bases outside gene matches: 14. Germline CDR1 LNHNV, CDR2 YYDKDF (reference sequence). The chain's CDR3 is CATGGTSGGAMDEQYF. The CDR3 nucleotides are TGTGCCACCGGAGGGACTAGCGGGGGGGCCATGGATGAGCAGTACTTC.

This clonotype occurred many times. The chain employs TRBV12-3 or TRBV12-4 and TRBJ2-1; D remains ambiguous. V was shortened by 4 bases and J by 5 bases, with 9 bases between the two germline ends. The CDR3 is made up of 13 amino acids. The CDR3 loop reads CASSWDSNNEQFF. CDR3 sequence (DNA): TGTGCCAGCAGTTGGGATTCGAACAATGAGCAGTTCTTC.

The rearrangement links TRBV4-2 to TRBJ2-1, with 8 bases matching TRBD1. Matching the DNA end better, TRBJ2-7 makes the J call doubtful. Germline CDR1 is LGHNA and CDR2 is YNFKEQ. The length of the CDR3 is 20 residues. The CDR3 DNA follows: TGTGCCAGCAGCCAAGAGGCAAACTACGGACAGGGATTGTCCTACAATGAGCAGTACTTC. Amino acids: CASSQEANYGQGLSYNEQYF.

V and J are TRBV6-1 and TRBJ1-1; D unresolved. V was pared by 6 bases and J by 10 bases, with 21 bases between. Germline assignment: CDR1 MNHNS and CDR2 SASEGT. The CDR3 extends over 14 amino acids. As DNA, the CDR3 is TGTGCCAGCAGCTGGGATAGAGTTGACGTGGGAGCTTTCTTT. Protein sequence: CASSWDRVDVGAFF.

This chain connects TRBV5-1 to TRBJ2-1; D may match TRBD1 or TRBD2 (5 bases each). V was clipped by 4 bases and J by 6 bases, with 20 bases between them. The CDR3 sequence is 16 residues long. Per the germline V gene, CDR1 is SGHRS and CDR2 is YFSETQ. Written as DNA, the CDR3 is TGCGCCAGCAGCCCTCTGGTCCTAGCTGGGGCCAATGAGCAGTTCTTC. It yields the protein CASSPLVLAGANEQFF.

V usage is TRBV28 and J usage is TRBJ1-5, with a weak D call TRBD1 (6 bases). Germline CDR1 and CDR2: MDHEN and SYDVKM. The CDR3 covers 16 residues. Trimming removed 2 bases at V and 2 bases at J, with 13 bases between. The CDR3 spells CASSLNRGGRNQPQHF. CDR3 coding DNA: TGTGCCAGCAGTTTAAACCGAGGGGGGCGCAATCAGCCCCAGCATTTT.